These T cell receptor beta chains were read from a single sample in a study of blood T cell repertoires in COVID-19. Method: immunoSEQ multiplex PCR; TCRdb's copy keeps in-frame clones and lacks some. The repertoire holds 130,000 or so clones, with about 86% as singletons. The sample comprised PBMCs or T cells enriched from blood (not recorded which). All receptors come from a man between 35 and 55 years old with acute COVID-19. Both conserved end residues are part of each CDR3. Each record gives: D gene, J gene, clone size, V gene, CDR3 protein, CDR3 DNA. The D gene is left open where the match is weak. The size field is filled for only some rows; it gives once, few, many or a size class.

>NA|TRBJ1-1|NA|TRBV5-4
CASSSGGNLNTEAFF
TGTGCCAGCAGCTCGGGGGGGAACTTGAACACTGAAGCTTTCTTT
>NA|TRBJ1-1|NA|TRBV11-1
CASSRRQARDTEAFF
TGTGCCAGCAGCCGCCGACAGGCTAGGGACACTGAAGCTTTCTTT
>NA|TRBJ2-5|NA|TRBV7-3
CASSLRTESETQYF
TGTGCCAGCAGCTTAAGGACTGAGTCGGAGACCCAGTACTTC
>NA|TRBJ2-1|NA|TRBV28
CASSPLLSSYNEQFF
TGTGCCAGCAGTCCACTACTGAGCTCCTACAATGAGCAGTTCTTC
>TRBD1|TRBJ1-5|NA|TRBV7-6
CASSLGDSNSNQPQHF
TGTGCCAGCAGCTTGGGGGACAGCAATAGCAATCAGCCCCAGCATTTT
>NA|TRBJ2-5|NA|TRBV30
CAWSVGTRETQYF
TGTGCCTGGAGTGTAGGGACAAGGGAGACCCAGTACTTC
>NA|TRBJ1-2|NA|TRBV7-9
CASRPTENYGYTF
TGTGCCAGCAGACCGACAGAGAACTATGGCTACACCTTC
>NA|TRBJ1-4|NA|TRBV3-1/TRBV3-2
CASSQPGAEKLFF
TGTGCCAGCAGCCAACCCGGTGCAGAAAAACTGTTTTTT
>NA|TRBJ2-7|once|TRBV2
CATNGETYEQYF
TGTGCCACCAACGGGGAAACCTACGAGCAGTACTTC
>NA|TRBJ1-3|NA|TRBV3-1/TRBV3-2
CASSQDSGTPGNTIYF
TGTGCCAGCAGCCAAGACTCCGGGACACCTGGAAACACCATATATTTT
>TRBD2|TRBJ2-7|NA|TRBV3-1/TRBV3-2
CASSQDLAGGWDEQYF
TGTGCCAGCAGCCAAGATCTCGCGGGGGGCTGGGACGAGCAGTACTTC
>NA|TRBJ1-2|NA|TRBV5-5
CASSYSTENNYGYTF
TGTGCCAGCAGCTATTCGACAGAAAATAACTATGGCTACACCTTC
>TRBD2|TRBJ2-3|NA|TRBV9
CASSSLTSGTDTQYF
TGTGCCAGCAGCTCCTTGACTAGCGGCACAGATACGCAGTATTTT
>TRBD1|TRBJ1-3|few|TRBV19
CASSLGQGYGNTIYF
TGTGCCAGTAGCCTGGGACAGGGGTACGGAAACACCATATATTTT
>NA|TRBJ1-5|NA|TRBV5-5
CASSFRDGNQPQHF
TGTGCCAGCAGCTTCAGGGATGGCAATCAGCCCCAGCATTTT
>NA|TRBJ2-7|NA|TRBV19
CATLDSSYEQYF
TGTGCCACTCTGGACAGCTCCTACGAGCAGTACTTC
>TRBD1|TRBJ2-2|NA|TRBV7-9
CASRQPPQGAGTGELFF
TGTGCCAGCAGACAGCCACCGCAGGGGGCGGGCACCGGGGAGCTGTTTTTT
>TRBD2|TRBJ2-1|NA|TRBV5-4
CASSLGSGISYNEQFF
TGTGCCAGCAGTCTCGGTAGCGGGATTTCCTACAATGAGCAGTTCTTC
>TRBD1|TRBJ2-7|NA|TRBV30
CAWRKGQSSYEQYF
TGTGCCTGGAGAAAGGGACAGTCGTCCTACGAGCAGTACTTC
>TRBD2|TRBJ2-1|NA|TRBV3-1/TRBV3-2
CASSQVQAGGGEQFF
TGTGCCAGCAGCCAAGTTCAAGCGGGAGGGGGGGAGCAGTTCTTC
>TRBD2|TRBJ2-1|NA|TRBV6-5
CASSSGANNEQFF
TGTGCCAGCAGTAGCGGGGCTAACAATGAGCAGTTCTTC
>NA|TRBJ2-2|once|TRBV28
CASSSRTPTDTGELFF
TGTGCCAGCAGTTCCCGAACCCCGACTGACACCGGGGAGCTGTTTTTT
>NA|TRBJ1-1|NA|TRBV7-8
CASSTRQTLGAFF
TGTGCCAGCAGCACTCGACAGACCCTGGGCGCTTTCTTT
>NA|TRBJ1-2|NA|TRBV19
CASRDGGEGYGYTF
TGTGCCAGTCGTGACGGGGGGGAAGGGTATGGCTACACCTTC
>TRBD2|TRBJ2-3|NA|TRBV5-6
CASSGVLAGKSTDTQYF
TGTGCCAGCAGCGGCGTACTAGCGGGGAAGAGCACAGATACGCAGTATTTT
>NA|TRBJ2-5|once|TRBV7-3
CASSFGTEETQYF
TGTGCCAGCAGCTTCGGGACTGAAGAGACCCAGTACTTC
>NA|TRBJ1-1|NA|TRBV5-1
CASSLGHENTEAFF
TGCGCCAGCAGCCTGGGACACGAGAACACTGAAGCTTTCTTT
>TRBD1|TRBJ2-5|NA|TRBV11-3
CASSLDRLFGTGETQYF
TGTGCCAGCAGCTTAGATCGACTATTTGGGACAGGGGAGACCCAGTACTTC
>NA|TRBJ1-2|NA|TRBV5-1
CASSLGQGTDGYTF
TGCGCCAGCAGCTTGGGGCAGGGGACGGATGGCTACACCTTC
>NA|TRBJ2-1|NA|TRBV28
CASSYQGGPAYNEQFF
TGTGCCAGCAGTTATCAGGGAGGACCGGCCTACAATGAGCAGTTCTTC
>NA|TRBJ1-2|few|TRBV4-2
CASSPYEGRSGYTF
TGTGCCAGCAGCCCCTACGAAGGGAGGAGTGGCTACACCTTC
>NA|TRBJ1-5|NA|TRBV11-2
CASSSQQGGQPQHF
TGTGCCAGCAGCTCCCAGCAGGGAGGTCAGCCCCAGCATTTT
>TRBD1|TRBJ1-2|NA|TRBV19
CASSPTGVYGYTF
TGTGCCAGTAGTCCTACAGGGGTGTATGGCTACACCTTC
>NA|TRBJ2-7|NA|TRBV2
CASSEQTYEQYF
TGTGCCAGCAGTGAACAGACCTACGAGCAGTACTTC
>NA|TRBJ1-3|NA|TRBV12-3/TRBV12-4
CAVRGEIGNTIYF
TGTGCCGTTCGGGGGGAAATTGGAAACACCATATATTTT
>TRBD1|TRBJ1-5|once|TRBV24-1
CATSGQGDQPQHF
TGTGCCACCAGCGGACAGGGGGATCAGCCCCAGCATTTT
>NA|TRBJ2-1|NA|TRBV10-2
CASSDTGRYNEQFF
TGCGCCAGCAGTGATACAGGCCGGTACAATGAGCAGTTCTTC
>TRBD2|TRBJ2-7|once|TRBV27
CAISSAGGDEQYF
TGTGCCATCAGCTCGGCGGGGGGGGACGAGCAGTACTTC
>TRBD2|TRBJ2-1|NA|TRBV19
CASIGTSGVAEQFF
TGTGCCAGTATCGGGACTAGCGGGGTGGCGGAGCAGTTCTTC
>NA|TRBJ2-3|NA|TRBV20-1
CSATLEGTQYF
TGCAGTGCGACTCTCGAGGGTACGCAGTATTTT
>NA|TRBJ2-1|NA|TRBV14
CASSPPQGGPGDEQFF
TGTGCCAGCAGCCCACCCCAAGGAGGGCCTGGCGATGAGCAGTTCTTC
>NA|TRBJ2-1|NA|TRBV18
CASSPVGTVNEQFF
TGTGCCAGCTCACCTGTCGGGACTGTCAATGAGCAGTTCTTC
>TRBD1|TRBJ2-3|once|TRBV5-6
CASSLKRQGGGALTDTQYF
TGTGCCAGCAGCTTGAAAAGACAGGGGGGCGGGGCCCTCACAGATACGCAGTATTTT
>TRBD2|TRBJ2-1|NA|TRBV6-2/TRBV6-3
CASSSPTSGVLAQFF
TGTGCCAGCAGTTCCCCGACTAGCGGGGTATTGGCGCAGTTCTTC
>TRBD2|TRBJ2-1|NA|TRBV7-2
CASSQGLAGAEQFF
TGTGCCAGCAGCCAAGGACTAGCGGGGGCTGAGCAGTTCTTC
>NA|TRBJ1-5|NA|TRBV19
CASSVGVGNQPQHF
TGTGCCAGTAGTGTGGGAGTTGGCAATCAGCCCCAGCATTTT
>TRBD1|TRBJ2-7|NA|TRBV7-2
CASSSRQGTSEQYF
TGTGCCAGCAGCTCGAGACAGGGTACGAGCGAGCAGTACTTC
>TRBD2|TRBJ2-2|NA|TRBV2
CASSGQAGENTGELFF
TGTGCCAGCAGTGGGCAGGCGGGAGAGAACACCGGGGAGCTGTTTTTT
>TRBD1|TRBJ1-6|NA|TRBV27
CASSRDRVYSPLHF
TGTGCCAGCAGCCGAGACAGGGTGTATTCACCCCTCCACTTT
>TRBD1|TRBJ1-2|NA|TRBV3-1/TRBV3-2
CASSATWDRAQRGYTF
TGTGCCAGCAGCGCAACTTGGGACAGGGCTCAGAGGGGCTACACCTTC
>TRBD2|TRBJ2-1|NA|TRBV3-1/TRBV3-2
CASSSPFSGYNEQFF
TGTGCCAGCAGCTCACCCTTTAGCGGGTACAATGAGCAGTTCTTC
>TRBD2|TRBJ2-1|NA|TRBV7-2
CASSFRTSDYNEQFF
TGTGCCAGCAGCTTTAGGACTAGCGACTACAATGAGCAGTTCTTC
>TRBD1|TRBJ2-5|NA|TRBV29-1
CSQGQGARETQYF
TGCAGCCAGGGACAGGGGGCGCGAGAGACCCAGTACTTC
>TRBD1|TRBJ2-7|NA|TRBV28
CASSLDRGEQYF
TGTGCCAGCAGCCTGGACAGGGGCGAGCAGTACTTC